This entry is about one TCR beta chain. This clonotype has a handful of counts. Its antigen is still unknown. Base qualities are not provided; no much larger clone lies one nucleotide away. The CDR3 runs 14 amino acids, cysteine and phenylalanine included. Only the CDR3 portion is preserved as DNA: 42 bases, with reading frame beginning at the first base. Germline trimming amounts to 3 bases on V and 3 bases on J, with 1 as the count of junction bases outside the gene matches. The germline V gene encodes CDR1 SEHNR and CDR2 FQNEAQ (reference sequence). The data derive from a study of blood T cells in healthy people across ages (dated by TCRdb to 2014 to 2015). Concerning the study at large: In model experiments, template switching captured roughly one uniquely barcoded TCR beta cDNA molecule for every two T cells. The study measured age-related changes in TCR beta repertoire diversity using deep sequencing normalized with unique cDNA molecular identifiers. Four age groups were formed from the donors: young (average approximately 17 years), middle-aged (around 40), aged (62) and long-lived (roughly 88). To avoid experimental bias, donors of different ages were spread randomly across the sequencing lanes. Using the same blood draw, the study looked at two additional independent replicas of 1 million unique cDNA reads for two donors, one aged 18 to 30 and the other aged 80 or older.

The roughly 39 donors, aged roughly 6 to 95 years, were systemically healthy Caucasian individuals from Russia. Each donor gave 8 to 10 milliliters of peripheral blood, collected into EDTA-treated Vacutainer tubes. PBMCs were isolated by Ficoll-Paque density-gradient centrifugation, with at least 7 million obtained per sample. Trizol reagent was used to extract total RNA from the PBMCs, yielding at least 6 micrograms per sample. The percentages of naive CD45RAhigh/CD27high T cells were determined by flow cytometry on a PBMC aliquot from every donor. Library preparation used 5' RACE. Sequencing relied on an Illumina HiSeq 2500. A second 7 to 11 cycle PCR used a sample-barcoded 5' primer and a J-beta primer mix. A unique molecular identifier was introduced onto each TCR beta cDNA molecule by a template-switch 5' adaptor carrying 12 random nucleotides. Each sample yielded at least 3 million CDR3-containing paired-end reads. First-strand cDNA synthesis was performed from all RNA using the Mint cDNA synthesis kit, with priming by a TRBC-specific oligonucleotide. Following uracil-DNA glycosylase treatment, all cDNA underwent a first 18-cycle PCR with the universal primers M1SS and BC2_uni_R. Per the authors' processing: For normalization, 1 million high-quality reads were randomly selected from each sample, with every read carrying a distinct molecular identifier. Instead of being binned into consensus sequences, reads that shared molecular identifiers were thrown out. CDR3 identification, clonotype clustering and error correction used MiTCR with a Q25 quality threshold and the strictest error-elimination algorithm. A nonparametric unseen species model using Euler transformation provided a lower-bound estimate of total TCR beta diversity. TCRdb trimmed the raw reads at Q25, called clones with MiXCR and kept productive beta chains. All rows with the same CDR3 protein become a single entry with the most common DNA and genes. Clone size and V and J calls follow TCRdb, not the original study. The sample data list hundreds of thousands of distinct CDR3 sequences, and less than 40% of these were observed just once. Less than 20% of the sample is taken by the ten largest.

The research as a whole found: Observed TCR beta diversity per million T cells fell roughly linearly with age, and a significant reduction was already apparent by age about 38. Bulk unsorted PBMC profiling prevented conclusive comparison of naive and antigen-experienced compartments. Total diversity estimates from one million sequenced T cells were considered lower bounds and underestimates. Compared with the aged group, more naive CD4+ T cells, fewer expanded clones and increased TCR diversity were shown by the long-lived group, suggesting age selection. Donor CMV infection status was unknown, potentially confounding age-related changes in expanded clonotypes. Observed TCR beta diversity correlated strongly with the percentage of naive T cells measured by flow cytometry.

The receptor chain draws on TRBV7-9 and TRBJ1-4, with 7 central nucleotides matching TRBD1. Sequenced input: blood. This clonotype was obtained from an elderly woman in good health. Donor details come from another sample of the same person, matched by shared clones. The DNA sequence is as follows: TGTGCCAGCAGCTTTGGGACAGCTAATGAAAAACTGTTTTTT. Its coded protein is CASSFGTANEKLFF.